The clone carrying this TCR beta chain was counted once. What it binds is unknown. Trimming removed 0 bases from V and 4 bases from J; junction bases left unmatched: 8. Germline CDR1 MGHRA, CDR2 YSYEKL. The CDR3 loop spans 16 amino acids. This record comes from a study of blood T cells in healthy people across ages. The individuals who served as donors were healthy Caucasians living in Russia, aged roughly 6 to 95. Study conclusions and caveats: Diversity figures based on one million T cells were deemed too low. Greater diversity and more naive CD4+ cells were seen in long-lived donors than in aged donors. Age showed a roughly linear inverse relationship with TCR beta diversity per million T cells.

A second roughly 6 to 12 cycle PCR used barcoded and J-beta primers. TCRdb independently ran MiXCR on the 5' RACE reads; one entry per CDR3 protein. This sample has over 1,200,000 distinct CDR3 sequences; around 59% occur once, and the top ten carry 5% to 7%. The chain links TRBV4-1 to TRBJ1-2; the match to TRBD1 covers 7 bases. The sequenced material came from blood. The TCR sequence derives from a young man in good health. CDR3 bases: TGCGCCAGCAGCCAAGATATGGACAGGTTAAGCTATGGCTACACCTTC. Its translation is CASSQDMDRLSYGYTF.